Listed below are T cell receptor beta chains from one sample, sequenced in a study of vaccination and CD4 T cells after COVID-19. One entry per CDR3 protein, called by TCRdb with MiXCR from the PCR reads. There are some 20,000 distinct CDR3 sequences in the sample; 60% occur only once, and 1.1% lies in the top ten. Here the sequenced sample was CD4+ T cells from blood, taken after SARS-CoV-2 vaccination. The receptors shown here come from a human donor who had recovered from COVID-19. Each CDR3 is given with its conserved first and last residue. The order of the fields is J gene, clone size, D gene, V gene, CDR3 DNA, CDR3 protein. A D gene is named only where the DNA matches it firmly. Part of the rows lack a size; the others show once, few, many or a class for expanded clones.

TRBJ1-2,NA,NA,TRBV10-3,TGTGCCATCAGTGAAGCCTCCGGACGGGACAACTATGGCTACACCTTC,CAISEASGRDNYGYTF
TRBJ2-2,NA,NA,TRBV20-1,TGCAGTGCTAGACATTACAGGGGGAGGGCCGGGGAGCTGTTTTTT,CSARHYRGRAGELFF
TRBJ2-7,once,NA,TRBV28,TGTGCCAGCCACAGGACAGATCTCCTAGGTTTTCGCGAGCAGTACTTC,CASHRTDLLGFREQYF
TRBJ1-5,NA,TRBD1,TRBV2,TGTGCCAGCAGTGGACAGGGCCATCCTCAGCCCCAGCATTTT,CASSGQGHPQPQHF
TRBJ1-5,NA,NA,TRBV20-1,TGCAGTGCTAGAGTTCTCTCGGGCAATCAGCCCCAGCATTTT,CSARVLSGNQPQHF
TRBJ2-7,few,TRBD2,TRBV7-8,TGTGCCAGCAGCTGGAGACAAGAACGGGGGGACGAGCAGTACTTC,CASSWRQERGDEQYF
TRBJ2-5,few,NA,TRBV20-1,TGCAGTGCTCCGGGGTCCGAGGAGACCCAGTACTTC,CSAPGSEETQYF
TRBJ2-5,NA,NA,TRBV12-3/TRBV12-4,TGTGCCAGCAGTTTGACTAGCCAAGAGACCCAGTACTTC,CASSLTSQETQYF
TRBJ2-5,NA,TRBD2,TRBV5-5,TGCGCCAGCAGCGCCGGGACTAGCGGGAGGGCCGGTCAAGAGACCCAGTACTTC,CASSAGTSGRAGQETQYF
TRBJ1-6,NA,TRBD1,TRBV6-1,TGTGCCAGCGCAATTAAGCCGGGACAGGCAGATTCACCCCTCCACTTT,CASAIKPGQADSPLHF
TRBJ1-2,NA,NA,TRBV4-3,TGCGCCAGCAGCCAAGATATTTCAGGAGAACTCAGGGGCTACACCTTC,CASSQDISGELRGYTF
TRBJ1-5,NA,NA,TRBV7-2,TGTGCCAGCAGCTTAGATGCGGTTCAGCCCCAGCATTTT,CASSLDAVQPQHF
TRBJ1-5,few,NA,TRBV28,TGTGCCAGCAGTTCCCCGCCAAATCAGCCCCAGCATTTT,CASSSPPNQPQHF
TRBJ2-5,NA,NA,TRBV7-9,TGTGCCAGCAGCTTCGAGACCCAGTACTTC,CASSFETQYF
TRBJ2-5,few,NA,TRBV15,TGTGCCACCAGCAGAGCGCTACAAGAGACCCAGTACTTC,CATSRALQETQYF
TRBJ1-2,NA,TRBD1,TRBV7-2,TGTGCCAGCAGCTTAGGTCCGGGACAGGGGCTACTTTTCTTC,CASSLGPGQGLLFF
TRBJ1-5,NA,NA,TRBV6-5,TGTGCCAGCAGTTACCCTGGGCAGCCCCAGCATTTT,CASSYPGQPQHF
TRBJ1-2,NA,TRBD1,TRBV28,TGTGCCAGCAGTCCGGGTGGGGCAGGGGGCGAGAGTGGCTACACCTTC,CASSPGGAGGESGYTF
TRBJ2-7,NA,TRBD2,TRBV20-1,TGCAGTGCCCCGCCGGCTAGCGGGTGGTACGAGCAGTACTTC,CSAPPASGWYEQYF
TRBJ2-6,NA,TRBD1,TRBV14,TGTGCCAGCATGGACAGGGACCGTACTGGGGCCAACGTCCTGACTTTC,CASMDRDRTGANVLTF